The 25 T cell receptor beta chains below come from one sample, sequenced in a study of T cell responses to AZD1222 COVID-19 vaccine. TCRdb keeps only in-frame clones here, not all; method: immunoSEQ multiplex PCR. The sample yields roughly 92,000 clones, about 89% seen once. The sequencing here drew on peripheral blood, taken 28 days after the second AZD1222 dose. The receptors shown here come from an adult who received the AZD1222 COVID-19 vaccine.

V usage is TRBV5-1 and J usage is TRBJ2-6, with 9 positions matching TRBD1. Losses at the gene ends were 4 bases for V and 0 bases for J; bases not matched to a gene: 5. There are 17 residues in the CDR3. Germline V gives CDR1 SGHRS, CDR2 YFSETQ. In nucleotides, the CDR3 is TGCGCCAGCAGCCCCGGGACAGGGCGCTCTGGGGCCAACGTCCTGACTTTC. Translation gives CASSPGTGRSGANVLTF. Full variable domain (rest looked up from reference TRBV5-1 and TRBJ2-6): KAGVTQTPRYLIKTRGQQVTLSCSPISGHRSVSWYQQTPGQGLQFLFEYFSETQRNKGNFPGRFSGRQFSNSRSEMNVSTLELGDSALYLCASSPGTGRSGANVLTFGAGSRLTVL.

The rearrangement links TRBV6-5 to TRBJ1-1; D gene ambiguous. This CDR3 contains 14 residues. V lost 6 bases and J 1 base, leaving 12 bases between the germline ends. The germline V gene encodes CDR1 MNHEY and CDR2 SVGAGI. The chain's CDR3 is CASRHTSQNTEAFF. The CDR3 nucleotides are TGTGCCAGCAGGCACACCAGCCAGAACACTGAAGCTTTCTTT.

The V call is TRBV3-1 (or the pseudogene TRBV3-2), the J call TRBJ2-7; weak D call: TRBD2 (5 bases). The germline V gene has CDR1 LGHDT and CDR2 YNNKEL (reference sequence). With 0 bases removed from V and 0 bases from J, the gap between germline ends came to 9 bases. This CDR3 has 15 amino acids. The CDR3 region has the DNA TGTGCCAGCAGCCAAGAAGGACTCAGCTCCTACGAGCAGTACTTC. Residues: CASSQEGLSSYEQYF.

The chain recombines TRBV6-5 with TRBJ2-2, with D hard to call. Trimming removed 5 bases at V and 5 bases at J, with 9 bases between. The CDR3 is 13 amino acids. Germline-derived CDR1 and CDR2 are MNHEY and SVGAGI. The CDR3 sequence is CASSPYFTGELFF. As DNA, the CDR3 is TGTGCCAGCAGTCCCTATTTTACCGGGGAGCTGTTTTTT.

This chain links TRBV2 with TRBJ1-1, with D hard to call. The CDR3 extends over 13 amino acids. Germline V gene sequence: CDR1 SNHLY, CDR2 FYNNEI. Trimming left V 4 bases short and J 4 bases short, with 10 bases between. CDR3 nucleotides: TGTGCCAGCAGTGCCCTTTGGGGCACTGAAGCTTTCTTT. Its translation is CASSALWGTEAFF.

DNA of the CDR3: TGTGCCAGCAGGGATCAGGGGGTCCGCGCTGAAGCTTTCTTT. Amino acids: CASRDQGVRAEAFF. The chain has TRBV27 and TRBJ1-1, with 7 bases that match TRBD1. V was pared by 6 bases and J by 6 bases, with 10 bases of the junction left unmatched. Germline values: CDR1 MNHEY, CDR2 SMNVEV (reference sequence). The CDR3 spans 14 residues.

V is TRBV9 and J is TRBJ2-1; the D gene is possibly TRBD2 (6 bases). Between the trimmed V and J ends, which lost 3 bases and 0 bases, there was a span of 13 bases. The CDR3 runs to 16 residues. From germline, CDR1 is SGDLS and CDR2 YYNGEE. CDR3 amino acids: CASSEAAGNSYNEQFF. The CDR3 DNA is TGTGCCAGCAGCGAGGCAGCGGGTAACTCCTACAATGAGCAGTTCTTC.

This sequence joins TRBV11-1 and TRBJ2-7, with TRBD2 identical over 11 bases. Per germline, CDR1 SGHAT and CDR2 FQDESV (reference sequence). J gave up 2 bases and V 5 bases, and 8 bases lay outside the gene matches. The CDR3 contains 16 residues. This CDR3 reads CASSHPLAGGPYEQYF. CDR3 in DNA: TGTGCCAGCAGCCACCCCCTAGCGGGGGGCCCCTACGAGCAGTACTTC.

V gene TRBV19 combines with J gene TRBJ1-3; no reliable D call. Trimming removed 7 bases at V and 0 bases at J, with 10 bases between. CDR1 is LNHDA and CDR2 is SQIVND in the germline V gene (reference sequence). The CDR3 runs to 14 residues. Here the CDR3 reads CASTSGSSGNTIYF. The CDR3, as DNA: TGTGCCAGTACCTCCGGGAGCTCTGGAAACACCATATATTTT.

The rearrangement joins TRBV5-1 to TRBJ2-3, with 12 bases aligning to TRBD2. The V gene end was trimmed by 3 bases and the J gene end by 6 bases; junction bases not matched to a gene: 8. Germline-derived CDR1 and CDR2 are SGHRS and YFSETQ. The CDR3 has 16 amino acids. In DNA, the CDR3 is TGCGCCAGCAGCTCCCCTAGCGGGGGGGTTTATGATACGCAGTATTTT. Translating gives CASSSPSGGVYDTQYF.

This clone was counted between two and nine times. The V gene is TRBV4-1, the J gene TRBJ1-1; 8 bases are shared with TRBD1. Germline CDR1 is MGHRA and CDR2 is YSYEKL. The CDR3 has 14 residues. V lost 1 base to trimming and J lost 3 bases; unmatched junction nucleotides: 1. The CDR3 loop is CASSQGDRYTEAFF. The CDR3 bases are TGCGCCAGCAGCCAAGGGGACAGGTACACTGAAGCTTTCTTT.

This sequence joins TRBV9 and TRBJ2-5; TRBD1 aligns across 7 bases. The CDR3 consists of 15 residues. Germline CDR1 reads SGDLS; CDR2 reads YYNGEE. V shed 2 bases and J 0 bases; nucleotides not matched to a gene: 4. The CDR3: CASSVGGQDQETQYF. The CDR3 region has the DNA TGTGCCAGCAGCGTGGGTGGACAGGACCAAGAGACCCAGTACTTC. Variable domain in full (rest from reference TRBV9 and TRBJ2-5): DSGVTQTPKHLITATGQRVTLRCSPRSGDLSVYWYQQSLDQGLQFLIQYYNGEERAKGNILERFSAQQFPDLHSELNLSSLELGDSALYFCASSVGGQDQETQYFGPGTRLLVL.

The chain links TRBV6-5 to TRBJ1-6; TRBD1 might be the D (5 bases). V was shortened by 6 bases and J by 7 bases, with 13 bases between the two germline ends. The CDR3 covers 14 residues. Germline lookup yields CDR1 MNHEY and CDR2 SVGAGI. CDR3 sequence reads: CASSKQVRNSPLHF. The CDR3 nucleotides are TGTGCCAGCAGCAAACAGGTTCGGAATTCACCCCTCCACTTT.

The V and J genes are TRBV13 and TRBJ2-2, with TRBD1 identical over 7 bases. V was pared by 2 bases and J by 3 bases, with 3 bases of the junction left unmatched. Germline V gene lookup returns CDR1 PRHDT and CDR2 FYEKMQ (reference sequence). The CDR3 length is 15 residues. The CDR3 DNA sequence: TGTGCCAGCAGCTTACAAGGGGGCGACACCGGGGAGCTGTTTTTT. The encoded protein is CASSLQGGDTGELFF.

The chain uses TRBV28 and TRBJ2-3, with D possibly TRBD1 on 5 matching bases. The CDR3 sequence is 12 residues long. Trimming took off 7 bases at V and 2 bases at J, with 7 bases between the two ends. CDR1 and CDR2 (germline): MDHEN, SYDVKM. The CDR3 coding sequence is TGTGCCAGCAAGGGGCCCACAGATACGCAGTATTTT. It encodes CASKGPTDTQYF.

V is TRBV11-2 and J is TRBJ2-7; 7 bases line up with TRBD2. Looked up from germline, CDR1 is SGHAT and CDR2 is FQNNGV. The CDR3 is 15 amino acids. J was trimmed by 4 bases and V by 5 bases; bases with no gene match: 11. In nucleotides, the CDR3 is TGTGCCAGCAGCCCCCCGTCAGCGGGGCCTTACGAGCAGTACTTC. It yields the protein CASSPPSAGPYEQYF.

The chain carries TRBV6-2 or TRBV6-3 and TRBJ1-2; 7 nucleotides match TRBD1. V trimming: 6 bases; J trimming: 4 bases; junction bases outside the gene matches: 8. There are 14 residues in the CDR3. CDR1 and CDR2 from the germline V gene are MNHEY and SVGEGT. The CDR3 nucleotides read TGTGCCAGCAGCCCCCTTGGGACAGCCTATGGCTACACCTTC. Its translation: CASSPLGTAYGYTF.

The CDR3 region is CASSPQLGETDTQYF. The DNA of the CDR3 is TGTGCCAGCTCCCCGCAGCTAGGGGAGACAGATACGCAGTATTTT. The chain is built from TRBV18 and TRBJ2-3; D is possibly TRBD1 or TRBD2 (5 bases each). This CDR3 is built from 15 residues. Deletions cut 6 bases from V and 3 bases from J, with 16 bases between. Germline loops: CDR1 KGHSH, CDR2 LQKENI.

CDR3 protein: CASIAQGHTEAFF. The CDR3 nucleotides are TGTGCCAGCATAGCCCAGGGACACACTGAAGCTTTCTTT. The chain joins TRBV12-3 or TRBV12-4 to TRBJ1-1, with D perhaps TRBD1 (5 bases). Trimming removed 7 bases at V and 3 bases at J, with 12 bases between. The length of the CDR3 is 13 residues.

The CDR3 bases are TGCGCCAGCAGCTTGGCCGATCTCTATAATTCACCCCTCCACTTT. Translating gives CASSLADLYNSPLHF. J is TRBJ1-6 and V is TRBV5-1; D is unresolved. The CDR3 length is 15 residues. The germline V gene has CDR1 SGHRS and CDR2 YFSETQ. V was cut by 0 bases and J by 3 bases, with 7 bases left in between.

This chain joins TRBV5-4 and TRBJ2-3; the match to TRBD1 covers 12 bases. The ends lost 4 bases at V and 2 bases at J; junction bases unmatched: 14. Germline V CDR1 and CDR2: SGHNT, YYREEE (reference sequence). This CDR3 spans 19 amino acids. The CDR3 region is CASSPGQGAVGHLTDTQYF. CDR3 nucleotides: TGTGCCAGCAGCCCGGGACAGGGGGCTGTGGGGCACCTCACAGATACGCAGTATTTT.

This sequence joins TRBV29-1 and TRBJ2-2; D is unclear. The CDR3 totals 14 residues. From germline, CDR1 is SQVTM and CDR2 ANQGSEA. V gave up 4 bases and J gave up 0 bases, with 9 bases separating them. The CDR3 spells CSVGRSTNTGELFF. The CDR3 DNA is TGCAGCGTTGGTCGGTCCACGAACACCGGGGAGCTGTTTTTT.

This clone has only one observation. The rearrangement uses TRBV6-5 and TRBJ1-6; tentative D call: TRBD1 (5 bases). Trimming removed 11 bases at V and 5 bases at J, with 13 bases between. There are 13 residues in the CDR3. CDR1 and CDR2 from the germline V gene are MNHEY and SVGAGI. CDR3 in amino acids: CASLGGDNSPLHF. The CDR3 coding sequence is TGTGCCTCCCTCGGGGGGGATAATTCACCCCTCCACTTT.

The chain combines TRBV19 with TRBJ1-2, with D possibly TRBD1 on 5 matching bases. Trimming removed 3 bases at V and 0 bases at J, with 11 bases between. The CDR3 length is 15 residues. Looked up from germline, CDR1 is LNHDA and CDR2 is SQIVND (reference sequence). The CDR3 DNA sequence: TGTGCCAGTAGTATCCCATCAGGGTCTAACTATGGCTACACCTTC. The encoded protein is CASSIPSGSNYGYTF.

The J gene is TRBJ1-3, the V gene TRBV9; 9 bases agree with TRBD1. This CDR3 spans 15 amino acids. Germline-derived CDR1 and CDR2 are SGDLS and YYNGEE. The V and J ends lost 4 bases and 2 bases, in that order; junction bases with no gene match: 4. The CDR3 DNA is TGTGCCAGCAGCAACGGACAGGGGACTGGAAACACCATATATTTT. It encodes CASSNGQGTGNTIYF.